These 22 T cell receptor beta chains share one sample of origin, sequenced in a study of regulatory T cells in long-lasting Graves disease. Time point described: newly diagnosed GD, antithyroid drugs for less than 3 months. PBMCs were the source of the RNA used for TCR sequencing. Arm-PCR of CDR3 regions and iRepertoire HTBI primers were used to build TCR beta libraries. TCRdb analysed the multiplex PCR reads with MiXCR anew, one entry per CDR3 protein. The table lists 350,000 to 550,000 distinct CDR3 sequences, around 14% of them singletons. The same specimen was also included in a second study, on T cells in Graves' hyperthyroidism and ophthalmopathy.

This sample comprised peripheral blood mononuclear cells (PBMCs), obtained at new diagnosis, from a patient treated with antithyroid drugs. These receptors were taken from a woman in her 30s with Graves disease.

Sample share makes this clonotype medium-sized (0.01 to 0.1%). V gene TRBV11-2 combines with J gene TRBJ2-1, with 10 bases fitting TRBD2. Trimming cost V 6 bases and J 6 bases; bases outside gene matches: 11. The CDR3 contains 16 residues. In germline, CDR1 is SGHAT, CDR2 FQNNGV. CDR3 loop: CASRPPGTSAFNEQFF. Here the CDR3 DNA reads TGTGCCAGCAGACCTCCGGGGACTAGCGCCTTCAATGAGCAGTTCTTC.

This clonotype was observed at least ten times. The chain couples TRBV24-1 to TRBJ2-5, with TRBD1 matching 8 bases. The junction had 7 bases not matched to a gene; V was cut back by 3 bases and J by 2 bases. The CDR3 spans 16 residues. Germline-derived CDR1 and CDR2 are KGHDR and SFDVKD. CDR3 coding DNA: TGTGCCACCAGTGATATGGGGACAGGTCTACAAGAGACCCAGTACTTC. Its translation is CATSDMGTGLQETQYF.

About this clonotype itself: A much larger clone differs by one base, so this may be a read error. The chain carries TRBV15 and TRBJ2-1; D is perhaps TRBD2 (5 bases). The V end lost 3 bases, the J end lost 2 bases, and 14 bases lay between the germline ends. The CDR3 covers 16 residues. Germline values: CDR1 LNHNV, CDR2 YYDKDF (reference sequence). The CDR3, as DNA: TGTGCCACCAGCAGTGGATCGGGAAGCGCCTACAATGAGCAGTTCTTC. It codes for CATSSGSGSAYNEQFF.

This clonotype was observed at least ten times. This chain connects TRBV28 to TRBJ1-5; TRBD1 agrees at 8 bases. V lost 6 bases, J lost 6 bases, and 7 bases stayed unmatched. The CDR3 runs to 14 residues. The germline gives CDR1 MDHEN, CDR2 SYDVKM. The CDR3 spells CASSTGGVGQPQHF. CDR3 nucleotides: TGTGCCAGCAGCACAGGGGGAGTTGGTCAGCCCCAGCATTTT.

The table lists this clonotype with many counts. The V gene is TRBV13, the J gene TRBJ1-2, with a weak D call TRBD1 (5 bases). CDR1 PRHDT and CDR2 FYEKMQ come from the germline V gene (reference sequence). Trimming left V 3 bases short and J 7 bases short, with 12 bases between. The CDR3 runs to 13 residues. Here the CDR3 DNA reads TGTGCCAGCAGCTTCAGGGTTTCTGCTGGCTACACCTTC. Protein sequence: CASSFRVSAGYTF.

This clonotype was recorded a few times. The V call is TRBV3-1, the J call TRBJ1-1, with TRBD1 as a possible D gene (5 bases). Trimming removed 8 bases at V and 6 bases at J, with 13 bases between. The CDR3 has 12 amino acids. Germline CDR1 and CDR2: LGHDT and YNNKEL (reference sequence). The CDR3 protein is CASGRGSAEAFF. CDR3 in DNA: TGTGCCAGCGGACGGGGGTCGGCTGAAGCTTTCTTT. The whole variable domain, filled in from reference TRBV3-1 and TRBJ1-1, reads DTAVSQTPKYLVTQMGNDKSIKCEQNLGHDTMYWYKQDSKKFLKIMFSYNNKELIINETVPNRFSPKSPDKAHLNLHINSLELGDSAVYFCASGRGSAEAFFGQGTRLTVV.

The rearrangement uses TRBV6-2 or TRBV6-3 and TRBJ1-1; the match to TRBD1 covers 8 bases. Germline V gene sequence: CDR1 MNHEY, CDR2 SVGEGT. The junction had 11 bases not matched to a gene; V was cut back by 4 bases and J by 1 base. The CDR3 length is 17 residues. DNA for the CDR3: TGTGCCAGCAGTTCCCCCTCAGGGGGCTTCCAGAACACTGAAGCTTTCTTT. Translated, it gives CASSSPSGGFQNTEAFF.

This clonotype was observed many times. The V call is TRBV3-1, the J call TRBJ2-1, with TRBD2 identical over 11 bases. Germline CDR1 reads LGHDT; CDR2 reads YNNKEL (reference sequence). The V gene end was trimmed by 2 bases and the J gene end by 6 bases; junction bases not matched to a gene: 6. The CDR3 is 16 residues long. CDR3 protein: CASSQLLAGVPNEQFF. The CDR3 DNA sequence: TGTGCCAGCAGCCAACTACTAGCGGGAGTCCCCAATGAGCAGTTCTTC.

V and J are TRBV9 and TRBJ1-1; 9 bases line up with TRBD1. The CDR3 covers 16 residues. Germline V gene data show CDR1 as SGDLS and CDR2 as YYNGEE. With V trimmed by 4 bases and J by 5 bases, 12 bases remained unmatched. CDR3 in amino acids: CASSSSPDRGDTEAFF. The CDR3 DNA is TGTGCCAGCAGCTCAAGCCCCGACAGGGGGGATACTGAAGCTTTCTTT.

This clonotype was seen many times. The chain has TRBV9 and TRBJ1-1; D is uncertain. This CDR3 has 14 residues. Deletions cut 1 base from V and 0 bases from J, with 7 bases between. The germline V gene has CDR1 SGDLS and CDR2 YYNGEE. Written as DNA, the CDR3 is TGTGCCAGCAGCGTAATGGGTATGAACACTGAAGCTTTCTTT. The encoded protein is CASSVMGMNTEAFF.

This clonotype was recorded at least ten times. The J gene is TRBJ2-5, the V gene TRBV4-2; 12 bases agree with TRBD2. The CDR3 runs 16 residues. Germline values: CDR1 LGHNA, CDR2 YNFKEQ. V was pared by 1 base and J by 5 bases, with 5 bases of the junction left unmatched. CDR3 sequence (DNA): TGTGCCAGCAGCCAAGGACTAGCGGGAGCCTGGGAGACCCAGTACTTC. This gives the protein CASSQGLAGAWETQYF.

The table lists this clonotype with a few counts. The chain has TRBV7-9 and TRBJ2-2, with a tentative D call TRBD2 (6 bases). V dropped 5 bases and J dropped 5 bases, with 9 bases sitting between them. This CDR3 region has 13 residues. Per the germline V gene, CDR1 is SEHNR and CDR2 is FQNEAQ (reference sequence). Here the CDR3 DNA reads TGTGCCAGCAGCCCGGGGGAGACCGGGGAGCTGTTTTTT. Amino acids: CASSPGETGELFF.

This clonotype was seen a few times. The J gene is TRBJ2-1, the V gene TRBV28; D unclear. This CDR3 contains 15 residues. V was pared by 6 bases and J by 8 bases, with 20 bases between. The germline V gene encodes CDR1 MDHEN and CDR2 SYDVKM. The chain's CDR3 is CASRPTPDPADEQFF. CDR3 in DNA: TGTGCCAGCAGACCCACTCCGGACCCGGCGGATGAGCAGTTCTTC.

This clonotype was observed many times. The chain carries TRBV11-2 and TRBJ1-5, with D perhaps TRBD1 (5 bases). The CDR3 covers 15 residues. V lost 5 bases to trimming and J lost 0 bases, with 11 bases between them. Germline assignment: CDR1 SGHAT and CDR2 FQNNGV. CDR3 region: CASSAVTGSNQPQHF. CDR3 nucleotide sequence: TGTGCCAGCAGCGCCGTAACAGGTAGCAATCAGCCCCAGCATTTT.

This clonotype has ten or more counts. The chain is built from TRBV15 and TRBJ2-3; TRBD2 matches 8 bases. This CDR3 comprises 15 residues. The V gene's germline CDR1 is LNHNV and CDR2 YYDKDF (reference sequence). V was pared by 6 bases and J by 2 bases, with 7 bases of the junction left unmatched. The CDR3 region is CATRWGLENTDTQYF. For the CDR3, the DNA is TGTGCCACCAGATGGGGACTAGAGAACACAGATACGCAGTATTTT.

This clonotype occurred many times. The chain couples TRBV24-1 to TRBJ2-1; 10 bases map to TRBD2. V trimming: 1 base; J trimming: 7 bases; junction bases outside the gene matches: 6. The germline CDR1 and CDR2 sequences are KGHDR and SFDVKD. The CDR3 length is 16 residues. The CDR3: CATSDLAGGPGNEQFF. The CDR3 region has the DNA TGTGCCACCAGTGATTTAGCGGGAGGGCCGGGGAATGAGCAGTTCTTC.

This clonotype was seen at least ten times. V gene TRBV2 combines with J gene TRBJ1-1, with a possible D match to TRBD1 (6 bases). V lost 2 bases, J lost 5 bases, and 9 bases lay in between. The CDR3 extends over 13 amino acids. Germline V gives CDR1 SNHLY, CDR2 FYNNEI. CDR3 loop: CASSERGRTEAFF. DNA for the CDR3: TGTGCCAGCAGTGAAAGGGGGAGGACTGAAGCTTTCTTT. The complete variable domain, with remaining parts taken from reference TRBV2 and TRBJ1-1, reads EPEVTQTPSHQVTQMGQEVILRCVPISNHLYFYWYRQILGQKVEFLVSFYNNEISEKSEIFDDQFSVERPDGSNFTLKIRSTKLEDSAMYFCASSERGRTEAFFGQGTRLTVV.

The DNA for the CDR3 is TGTGCCAGCAGACGCGGGATTAGCGGACCCTACGAGCAGTACTTC. Protein: CASRRGISGPYEQYF. The rearrangement links TRBV3-1 to TRBJ2-7; TRBD2 might be the D (6 bases). The CDR3 is made up of 15 amino acids. Germline V gene sequence: CDR1 LGHDT, CDR2 YNNKEL (reference sequence). Trimming shortened V by 6 bases and J by 2 bases, and 17 bases separated the two germline ends.

In this sample, this clonotype turned up a few times. CDR3 sequence reads: CASRVATGANVLTF. As DNA, the CDR3 is TGCGCCAGCAGGGTGGCTACAGGGGCCAACGTCCTGACTTTC. V usage is TRBV5-1 and J usage is TRBJ2-6; unclear D gene. Germline CDR1 and CDR2: SGHRS and YFSETQ. Trimming removed 5 bases at V and 4 bases at J, with 10 bases between. CDR3 length equals 14 residues.

This clonotype appeared many times. The V call is TRBV2, the J call TRBJ1-2; D remains ambiguous. The CDR3 loop spans 12 amino acids. V was shortened by 6 bases and J by 8 bases, with 13 bases between the two germline ends. Germline V gives CDR1 SNHLY, CDR2 FYNNEI. CDR3: CASSAWTGGYTF. In DNA form, the CDR3 reads TGTGCCAGCAGCGCCTGGACGGGAGGCTACACCTTC.

This clonotype was counted between two and nine times. The J gene is TRBJ1-1, the V gene TRBV5-1, with a possible D match to TRBD1 (6 bases). Germline loops: CDR1 SGHRS, CDR2 YFSETQ. This CDR3 is 12 amino acids long. The germline V and J ends were trimmed by 6 bases and 7 bases, with 13 bases remaining between them. CDR3 coding DNA: TGCGCCAGCACCTCAGGACAGTTTGAAGCTTTCTTT. It encodes CASTSGQFEAFF.

Many counts were recorded for this clonotype. The gene calls are TRBV7-8 and TRBJ2-1; D uncertain. This CDR3 spans 12 amino acids. With 5 bases removed from V and 8 bases from J, the gap between germline ends came to 10 bases. CDR1 and CDR2 (germline): SGHVS, FQNEAQ. The CDR3 nucleotides are TGTGCCAGCAGCGGTAGGGATTATGAGCAGTTCTTC. Residues: CASSGRDYEQFF. Variable domain in full (rest from reference TRBV7-8 and TRBJ2-1): GAGVSQSPRYKVAKRGQDVALRCDPISGHVSLFWYQQALGQGPEFLTYFQNEAQLDKSGLPSDRFFAERPEGSVSTLKIQRTQQEDSAVYLCASSGRDYEQFFGPGTRLTVL.